Below are 26 T cell receptor beta chains sequenced from a single sample in a study of identical twins. TCRdb re-analysed the 5' RACE reads in MiXCR, keeping a single row per CDR3 protein. Found here are about 530,000 distinct CDR3 sequences, 12% to 15% of them singletons; the top ten hold 0.44%. The data also belong to a second study, concerning yellow fever vaccine responses in identical twins.

Specimen: CD4+ T cells sorted from blood. These receptors were obtained from a woman younger than 35 in good health.

This clonotype turned up a few times. The genes are TRBV7-9 and TRBJ2-5, with D tentatively TRBD1 (5 bases). The CDR3 extends over 14 amino acids. V was clipped by 4 bases and J by 2 bases, with 11 bases between them. Germline V gene sequence: CDR1 SEHNR, CDR2 FQNEAQ (reference sequence). CDR3 bases: TGTGCCAGCAGCTCAGCGACAGTGCAAGAGACCCAGTACTTC. It codes for CASSSATVQETQYF.

Only a few counts were recorded for this clonotype. The chain has TRBV7-2 and TRBJ2-7, with D unresolved. The CDR3 runs 14 residues. CDR1 is SGHTA and CDR2 is FQGNSA in the germline V gene. Between the trimmed V and J ends, which lost 3 bases and 3 bases, there was a span of 12 bases. CDR3 region: CASSFDPARYEQYF. CDR3 bases: TGTGCCAGCAGCTTTGATCCAGCGCGCTACGAGCAGTACTTC.

A few counts support this clonotype. The chain combines TRBV29-1 with TRBJ2-1; TRBD2 matches 9 bases. The CDR3 length is 17 residues. CDR1 and CDR2 from the germline V gene are SQVTM and ANQGSEA. Unmatched junction bases numbered 14, after V lost 4 bases and J lost 4 bases. CDR3 loop: CSVGETSGRALYNEQFF. CDR3 DNA: TGCAGCGTTGGGGAGACTAGCGGTCGGGCACTATACAATGAGCAGTTCTTC.

This chain joins TRBV20-1 and TRBJ1-1, with 11 nucleotides matching TRBD1. The germline V gene encodes CDR1 DFQATT and CDR2 SNEGSKA (reference sequence). After removal of 0 bases from V and 0 bases from J, the junction contained 12 bases not matched to a gene. This CDR3 is built from 19 residues. Here the CDR3 reads CSARDRLGQGASLNTEAFF. The CDR3, as DNA: TGCAGTGCTAGAGATAGATTAGGACAGGGGGCTAGCTTGAACACTGAAGCTTTCTTT.

The chain couples TRBV11-2 to TRBJ2-5, with a possible D match to TRBD2 (6 bases). Germline V gives CDR1 SGHAT, CDR2 FQNNGV. The CDR3 sequence is 14 residues long. Trimming took off 5 bases at V and 5 bases at J, with 15 bases between the two ends. The CDR3 loop is CASSTGLPGETQYF. CDR3 bases: TGTGCCAGCAGCACGGGACTCCCGGGGGAGACCCAGTACTTC.

The chain is built from TRBV3-1 and TRBJ2-1, with D perhaps being TRBD1 or TRBD2 (5 bases each). Between the trimmed V and J ends, which lost 6 bases and 7 bases, there was a span of 19 bases. The length of the CDR3 is 15 residues. Germline assignment: CDR1 LGHDT and CDR2 YNNKEL (reference sequence). For the CDR3, the DNA is TGTGCCAGCAGTTCCGGGACCGCCCCATCAAATGAGCAGTTCTTC. Translated, it gives CASSSGTAPSNEQFF.

The chain uses TRBV18 and TRBJ2-3; the D is unclear. V gave up 1 base and J gave up 4 bases, with 12 bases separating them. Per germline, CDR1 KGHSH and CDR2 LQKENI. The CDR3 has 15 amino acids. The DNA for the CDR3 is TGTGCCAGCTCACCACTCATATTTAGTTCAGATACGCAGTATTTT. Translated: CASSPLIFSSDTQYF.

The rearrangement uses TRBV7-7 and TRBJ2-2; 7 bases are a match to TRBD2. This CDR3 comprises 16 residues. From germline, CDR1 is SSHAT and CDR2 FNYEAQ (reference sequence). J gave up 7 bases and V 1 base, and 9 bases lay outside the gene matches. CDR3 coding DNA: TGTGCCAGCAGCTTAGTTCCGGGGGGATTCGGCGGGGAGCTGTTTTTT. It specifies CASSLVPGGFGGELFF.

V usage is TRBV5-6 and J usage is TRBJ2-1; 9 bases fit TRBD2. This CDR3 region has 15 residues. CDR1 is SGHDT, CDR2 YYEEEE, per germline. J was trimmed by 8 bases and V by 7 bases; bases with no gene match: 13. Written as DNA, the CDR3 is TGTGCCAGCTTTCCGGGGGTAGCGGGAGTGCATGAGCAGTTCTTC. It specifies CASFPGVAGVHEQFF.

The chain carries TRBV6-5 and TRBJ2-6, with D possibly TRBD1 on 5 matching bases. Trimming left V 4 bases short and J 1 base short, with 11 bases between. From germline, CDR1 is MNHEY and CDR2 SVGAGI. This CDR3 spans 16 amino acids. The CDR3 here is CASSSRKGSGANVLTF. In DNA form, the CDR3 reads TGTGCCAGCAGTTCCAGGAAGGGGTCTGGGGCCAACGTCCTGACTTTC.

V is TRBV5-1 and J is TRBJ2-3; D may match TRBD1 or TRBD2 (5 bases each). The CDR3 is made up of 16 amino acids. V lost 3 bases, J lost 2 bases, and 16 bases lay in between. The germline V gene encodes CDR1 SGHRS and CDR2 YFSETQ. The CDR3 region is CASSSGASMHTDTQYF. CDR3 coding DNA: TGCGCCAGCAGCTCCGGGGCTTCTATGCACACAGATACGCAGTATTTT.

This clonotype has only a few counts. CDR3 residues: CSARDSGGPDTQYF. The CDR3 DNA is TGCAGTGCTAGAGATTCGGGGGGGCCGGATACGCAGTATTTT. The chain employs TRBV20-1 and TRBJ2-3, with 8 bases fitting TRBD2. This CDR3 comprises 14 residues. Per germline, CDR1 DFQATT and CDR2 SNEGSKA (reference sequence). Germline trimming cut 0 bases from V and 6 bases from J; bases unmatched to any gene: 5.

The V call is TRBV5-1, the J call TRBJ2-5, with 11 positions matching TRBD2. The CDR3 contains 16 residues. CDR1 is SGHRS and CDR2 is YFSETQ in the germline V gene. The V gene end was trimmed by 4 bases and the J gene end by 2 bases; junction bases not matched to a gene: 7. The CDR3: CASSTSSGGRQETQYF. Written as DNA, the CDR3 is TGCGCCAGCAGCACTTCTAGCGGGGGGAGACAAGAGACCCAGTACTTC.

Ten or more counts support this clonotype. The V call is TRBV12-3 or TRBV12-4, the J call TRBJ1-2; perhaps TRBD1 as D (5 bases). V dropped 2 bases and J dropped 0 bases, with 7 bases sitting between them. The CDR3 extends over 14 amino acids. The CDR3 nucleotides are TGTGCCAGCAGTTTACAGGGATCTAACTATGGCTACACCTTC. Protein product: CASSLQGSNYGYTF.

In this sample, this clonotype turned up many times. The genes are TRBV12-3 or TRBV12-4 and TRBJ1-1, with 7 bases fitting TRBD1. After removal of 5 bases from V and 0 bases from J, the junction contained 3 bases not matched to a gene. The CDR3 is 14 residues long. CDR3 nucleotides: TGTGCCAGCAGTGAACAGGGGTTGAACACTGAAGCTTTCTTT. This codes for CASSEQGLNTEAFF.

This clonotype was observed a handful of times. The V call is TRBV7-2, the J call TRBJ1-4, with 7 nucleotides matching TRBD1. Trimming took 1 base from V and 5 from J; bases not matched to a gene: 1. Per germline, CDR1 SGHTA and CDR2 FQGNSA. The CDR3 length is 14 residues. This CDR3 reads CASSLGGQNEKLFF. In nucleotides, the CDR3 is TGTGCCAGCAGCTTAGGGGGACAGAATGAAAAACTGTTTTTT.

The genes are TRBV2 and TRBJ2-3; D is perhaps TRBD2 (5 bases). V shed 6 bases and J shed 7 bases, with 17 bases lying between them. The CDR3 contains 14 residues. Germline assignment: CDR1 SNHLY and CDR2 FYNNEI. The CDR3 DNA reads TGTGCCAGCAGAGCGTCCCCGAGGGAGCATACGCAGTATTTT. This gives the protein CASRASPREHTQYF.

The rearrangement links TRBV5-1 to TRBJ2-1; D is ambiguous. CDR3 length: 15 residues. The germline V and J ends were trimmed by 0 bases and 7 bases, with 14 bases remaining between them. The germline V gene encodes CDR1 SGHRS and CDR2 YFSETQ. The CDR3 sequence is CASSLGPTLGNEQFF. The DNA of the CDR3 is TGCGCCAGCAGCTTGGGGCCTACTCTAGGGAATGAGCAGTTCTTC.

There are a few counts of this clonotype. This chain joins TRBV11-2 and TRBJ2-1; D possibly uses TRBD1 or TRBD2 (6 bases each). Trimming removed 8 bases from V and 6 bases from J, with 17 bases in between. The germline gives CDR1 SGHAT, CDR2 FQNNGV. This CDR3 is 14 amino acids long. The CDR3 here is CASCQGTSSNEQFF. CDR3 DNA: TGTGCCAGCTGCCAGGGGACTTCTTCCAATGAGCAGTTCTTC. The full variable domain, its missing parts supplied by reference TRBV11-2 and TRBJ2-1, is EAGVAQSPRYKIIEKRQSVAFWCNPISGHATLYWYQQILGQGPKLLIQFQNNGVVDDSQLPKDRFSAERLKGVDSTLKIQPAKLEDSAVYLCASCQGTSSNEQFFGPGTRLTVL.

This clonotype was seen a few times. The J gene is TRBJ2-7, the V gene TRBV25-1; D may be TRBD2 (6 bases). The CDR3 length is 13 residues. Germline CDR1 is MGHDK and CDR2 is SYGVNS. V was pared by 1 base and J by 5 bases, with 9 bases between. In DNA, the CDR3 is TGTGCCAGCAGTGAATTCGGGAGACACGAGCAGTACTTC. It yields the protein CASSEFGRHEQYF.

This clonotype was picked up a small number of times. The V call is TRBV3-1, the J call TRBJ2-7; 14 bases align to TRBD2. CDR1 and CDR2 (germline): LGHDT, YNNKEL (reference sequence). V lost 4 bases and J lost 5; bases outside the gene matches: 10. CDR3 length: 17 residues. CDR3 sequence (DNA): TGTGCCAGCAGCCTCATGCAAGGGACTAGCGGGGGTAACGAGCAGTACGTC. Encoded protein: CASSLMQGTSGGNEQYV.

Only a few counts were recorded for this clonotype. This chain links TRBV24-1 with TRBJ2-7, with D perhaps TRBD1 or TRBD2 (5 bases each). CDR1 is KGHDR and CDR2 is SFDVKD in the germline V gene. This CDR3 region has 14 residues. Trimming stripped 3 bases from V and 6 bases from J, with 14 bases between. DNA for the CDR3: TGTGCCACCAGTGATAAGGGACCAAAGCGCGAGCAGTACTTC. Residues: CATSDKGPKREQYF.

The rearrangement joins TRBV15 to TRBJ1-1; maybe TRBD1 (5 bases). Deletions cut 2 bases from V and 4 bases from J, with 23 bases between. The CDR3 is 18 residues long. In germline, CDR1 is LNHNV, CDR2 YYDKDF (reference sequence). For the CDR3, the DNA is TGTGCCACCAGCAGACCTCAAGGGGCTCCCGGACGAGGCACTGAAGCTTTCTTT. It yields the protein CATSRPQGAPGRGTEAFF.

The chain combines TRBV11-2 with TRBJ2-3, with TRBD1 matching 12 bases. Germline-derived CDR1 and CDR2 are SGHAT and FQNNGV. The CDR3 spans 16 residues. J gave up 0 bases and V 5 bases, and 3 bases lay outside the gene matches. The CDR3 sequence is CASSKGQGASTDTQYF. The CDR3, as DNA: TGTGCCAGCAGCAAGGGACAGGGGGCAAGCACAGATACGCAGTATTTT. The whole variable domain, filled in from reference TRBV11-2 and TRBJ2-3, reads EAGVAQSPRYKIIEKRQSVAFWCNPISGHATLYWYQQILGQGPKLLIQFQNNGVVDDSQLPKDRFSAERLKGVDSTLKIQPAKLEDSAVYLCASSKGQGASTDTQYFGPGTRLTVL.

This clonotype has just a few counts. The rearrangement joins TRBV2 to TRBJ2-1; 7 bases align to TRBD1. Trimming took 4 bases from V and 2 from J; bases not matched to a gene: 5. Germline loops: CDR1 SNHLY, CDR2 FYNNEI. CDR3 length: 15 amino acids. CDR3 protein: CASSVPGGTYNEQFF. The CDR3, as DNA: TGTGCCAGCAGTGTCCCAGGGGGAACCTACAATGAGCAGTTCTTC.

In this sample, this clonotype turned up many times. The DNA of the CDR3 is TGCGCCAGCACCTCCGAGGGGGGATCCTACAATGAGCAGTTCTTC. This translates into CASTSEGGSYNEQFF. The chain joins TRBV5-1 to TRBJ2-1; tentatively, D is TRBD1 or TRBD2 (6 bases each). CDR3 size: 15 residues. Trimming removed 6 bases from V and 1 base from J, with 14 bases in between. Per the germline V gene, CDR1 is SGHRS and CDR2 is YFSETQ.